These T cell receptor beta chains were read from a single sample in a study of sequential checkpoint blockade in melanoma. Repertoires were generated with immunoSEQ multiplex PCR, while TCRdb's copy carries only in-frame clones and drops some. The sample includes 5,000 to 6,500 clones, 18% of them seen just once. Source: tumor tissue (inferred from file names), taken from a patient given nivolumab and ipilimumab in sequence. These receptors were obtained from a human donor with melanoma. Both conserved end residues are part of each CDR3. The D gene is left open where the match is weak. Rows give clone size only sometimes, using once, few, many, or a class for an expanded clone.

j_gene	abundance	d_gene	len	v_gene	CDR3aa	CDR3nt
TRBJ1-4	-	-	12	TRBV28	CASMGYNEKLFF	TGTGCCAGCATGGGATATAATGAAAAACTGTTTTTT
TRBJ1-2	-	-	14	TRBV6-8	CASSYGEQGNGYTF	TGTGCCAGCAGTTACGGCGAGCAGGGGAATGGCTACACCTTC
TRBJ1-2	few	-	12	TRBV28	CASSPRTRGYTF	TGTGCCAGCAGTCCGAGAACGAGGGGCTACACCTTC
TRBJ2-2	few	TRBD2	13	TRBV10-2	CASRTGGTGELFF	TGCGCCAGCAGAACCGGGGGGACCGGGGAGCTGTTTTTT
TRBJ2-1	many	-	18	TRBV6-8	CASSRRAGRNPSYNEQFF	TGTGCCAGCAGTAGGCGGGCTGGAAGGAACCCCTCCTACAATGAGCAGTTCTTC
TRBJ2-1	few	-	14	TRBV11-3	CASSFRGGRDEQFF	TGTGCCAGCAGCTTCAGGGGGGGCCGTGATGAGCAGTTCTTC
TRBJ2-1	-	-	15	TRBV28	CASSLIRAGHNEQFF	TGTGCCAGCAGTCTTATAAGGGCGGGACACAATGAGCAGTTCTTC
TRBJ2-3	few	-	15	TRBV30	CASTGGRTLGGTQYF	TGTGCCTCCACCGGGGGAAGAACTTTGGGGGGTACGCAGTATTTT
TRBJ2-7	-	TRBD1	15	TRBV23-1	CASNPQGDLSYEQYF	TGCGCCAGCAACCCGCAGGGGGACCTCTCCTACGAGCAGTACTTC
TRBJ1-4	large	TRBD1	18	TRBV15	CATSFQPRDRVPNEKLFF	TGTGCCACCAGCTTCCAACCGCGGGACAGGGTACCTAATGAAAAACTGTTTTTT
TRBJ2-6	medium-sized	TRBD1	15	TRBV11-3	CASSLTGTGANVLTF	TGTGCCAGCAGCTTGACAGGGACTGGGGCCAACGTCCTGACTTTC
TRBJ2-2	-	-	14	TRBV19	CASNNRVGTGELFF	TGTGCCAGTAATAACAGGGTCGGCACCGGGGAGCTGTTTTTT
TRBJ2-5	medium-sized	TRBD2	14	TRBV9	CASSPKGLEETQYF	TGTGCCAGCAGCCCAAAGGGACTAGAAGAGACCCAGTACTTC
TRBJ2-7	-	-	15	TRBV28	CASSSRTPSPYEQYF	TGTGCCAGCAGTTCCCGGACTCCTTCCCCTTACGAGCAGTACTTC
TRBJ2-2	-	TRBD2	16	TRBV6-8	CASSYAVGGAGGELFF	TGTGCCAGCAGTTACGCTGTCGGGGGGGCTGGCGGGGAGCTGTTTTTT
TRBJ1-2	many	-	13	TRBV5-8	CASRTGLSYGYTF	TGTGCCAGCAGGACGGGATTATCCTATGGCTACACCTTC
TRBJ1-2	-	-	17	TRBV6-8	CASSYPMVGEGFYGYTF	TGTGCCAGCAGTTACCCCATGGTAGGGGAGGGCTTCTATGGCTACACCTTC
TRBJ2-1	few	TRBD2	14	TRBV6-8	CASRPIAGYNEQFF	TGTGCCAGCAGACCCATAGCGGGCTACAATGAGCAGTTCTTC
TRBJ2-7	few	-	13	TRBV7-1	CASSQVVSRGQYF	TGTGCCAGCAGCCAAGTTGTCAGCCGAGGGCAGTACTTC
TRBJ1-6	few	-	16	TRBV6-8	CASSYSGTAYNSPLHF	TGTGCCAGCAGTTACTCCGGGACTGCTTATAATTCACCCCTCCACTTT
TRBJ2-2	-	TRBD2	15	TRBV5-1	CASIGLAGSPGELFF	TGCGCCAGCATTGGACTAGCGGGGTCCCCCGGGGAGCTGTTTTTT
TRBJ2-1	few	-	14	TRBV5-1	CASSLSRAGNEQFF	TGCGCCAGCAGCTTGTCCAGGGCGGGCAATGAGCAGTTCTTC
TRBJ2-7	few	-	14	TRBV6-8	CASSSQESTYEQYF	TGTGCCAGCAGTTCACAAGAGTCAACCTACGAGCAGTACTTC
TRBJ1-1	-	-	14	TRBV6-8	CASSSLSVNTEAFF	TGTGCCAGCAGTTCTCTCAGTGTGAACACTGAAGCTTTCTTT
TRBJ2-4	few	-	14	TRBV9	CASSVALGKSIQYF	TGTGCCAGCAGCGTAGCTCTCGGGAAGTCCATTCAGTACTTC
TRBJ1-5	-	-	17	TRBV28	CASSFPRAPTIVQPQHF	TGTGCCAGCAGTTTCCCCCGGGCCCCTACCATAGTTCAGCCCCAGCATTTT
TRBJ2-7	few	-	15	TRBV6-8	CASSRSFTGRGEQYF	TGTGCCAGCAGTAGGTCGTTTACAGGGAGGGGCGAGCAGTACTTC
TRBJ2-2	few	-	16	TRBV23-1	CASSYRGAKVAGELFF	TGCGCCAGCAGTTACCGGGGGGCAAAGGTTGCCGGGGAGCTGTTTTTT
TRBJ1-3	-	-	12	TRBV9	CASSAWGNTIYF	TGTGCCAGCAGCGCATGGGGAAACACCATATATTTT
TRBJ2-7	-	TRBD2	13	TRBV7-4	CASSRYGGNEQYF	TGTGCCAGCAGCCGCTACGGGGGGAACGAGCAGTACTTC
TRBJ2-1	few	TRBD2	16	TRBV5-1	CASSFSHSGGGNEQFF	TGCGCCAGCAGCTTTTCACATAGCGGGGGTGGGAATGAGCAGTTCTTC
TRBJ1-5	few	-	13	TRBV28	CASSFKDNQPQHF	TGTGCCAGCAGTTTTAAGGATAATCAGCCCCAGCATTTT
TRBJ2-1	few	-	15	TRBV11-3	CASSPAGVFINEQFF	TGTGCCAGCAGCCCTGCAGGTGTCTTTATCAATGAGCAGTTCTTC
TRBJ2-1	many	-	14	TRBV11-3	CASSHRPGMGEQFF	TGTGCCAGCAGCCATCGGCCAGGGATGGGTGAGCAGTTCTTC
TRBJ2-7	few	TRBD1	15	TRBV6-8	CASSRHRDSSYEQYF	TGTGCCAGCAGTAGACATCGGGACAGCTCCTACGAGCAGTACTTC
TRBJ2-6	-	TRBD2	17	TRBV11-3	CASSLVAGGTGANVLTF	TGTGCCAGCAGCTTAGTAGCGGGGGGGACTGGGGCCAACGTCCTGACTTTC
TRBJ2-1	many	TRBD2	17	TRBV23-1	CASSPGAAGGSYNEQFF	TGCGCCAGCAGCCCCGGGGCTGCGGGGGGCTCCTACAATGAGCAGTTCTTC
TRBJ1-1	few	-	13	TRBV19	CASSREGNTEAFF	TGTGCCAGTAGTAGGGAAGGGAACACTGAAGCTTTCTTT
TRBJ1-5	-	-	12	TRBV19	CASRQGNQPQHF	TGTGCCAGTAGACAGGGAAATCAGCCCCAGCATTTT
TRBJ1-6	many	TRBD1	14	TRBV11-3	CASSLGQGDSPLHF	TGTGCCAGCAGCCTAGGACAGGGCGATTCACCCCTCCACTTT
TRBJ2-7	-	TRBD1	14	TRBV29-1	CSVARTGGSDEQYF	TGCAGCGTTGCTAGGACAGGGGGAAGCGACGAGCAGTACTTC
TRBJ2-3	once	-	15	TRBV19	CASSAGFVSTDTQYF	TGTGCCAGTAGTGCAGGGTTCGTGAGCACAGATACGCAGTATTTT
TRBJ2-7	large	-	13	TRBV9	CASSLGVGDEQYF	TGTGCCAGCTCGCTCGGAGTTGGAGACGAGCAGTACTTC
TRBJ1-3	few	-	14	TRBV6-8	CASRQTDSGNTIYF	TGTGCCAGCAGGCAGACAGACTCTGGAAACACCATATATTTT
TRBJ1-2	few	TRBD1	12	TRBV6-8	CAISGDSWGYTF	TGTGCCATCAGTGGGGACAGTTGGGGCTACACCTTC
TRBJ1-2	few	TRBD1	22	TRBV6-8	CASSFFRGSIAPGQGNGYGYTF	TGTGCCAGCAGTTTTTTCAGAGGGTCAATAGCGCCGGGACAGGGAAACGGCTATGGCTACACCTTC
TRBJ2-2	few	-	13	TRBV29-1	CSVVRVNTGELFF	TGCAGCGTTGTTCGAGTTAACACCGGGGAGCTGTTTTTT
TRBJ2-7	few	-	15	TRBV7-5	CASAVLGGVSYEQYF	TGTGCCAGCGCGGTCCTCGGGGGTGTCTCCTACGAGCAGTACTTC
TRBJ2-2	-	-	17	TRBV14	CASSQAHWEDNTGELFF	TGTGCCAGCAGCCAAGCTCATTGGGAGGATAACACCGGGGAGCTGTTTTTT
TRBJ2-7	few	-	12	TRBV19	CATSMGSYEQYF	TGTGCCACCTCGATGGGGAGCTACGAGCAGTACTTC
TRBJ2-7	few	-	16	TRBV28	CASSSLLDTLDYEQYF	TGTGCCAGCAGTTCACTCCTCGACACATTAGACTACGAGCAGTACTTC
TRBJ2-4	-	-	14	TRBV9	CASSVGPTKNIQYF	TGTGCCAGCAGCGTCGGACCCACCAAAAACATTCAGTACTTC
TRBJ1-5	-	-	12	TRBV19	CASSIDQRPQHF	TGTGCCAGTAGTATAGATCAGAGGCCCCAGCATTTT
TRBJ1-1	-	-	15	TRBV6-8	CASSALGEYNTEAFF	TGTGCCAGCAGTGCCCTAGGGGAGTATAACACTGAAGCTTTCTTT